These 17 T cell receptor beta chains originate from one sample sequenced in a study of T cells after yellow fever vaccination. TCRdb re-analysed the 5' RACE reads in MiXCR, keeping a single row per CDR3 protein. The sample consists of 250,000 to 300,000 distinct CDR3 sequences, roughly 5% of them appearing once. The sample consisted of CD4+ T cells sorted from PBMCs, taken on the day of the yellow fever booster vaccination. These receptors came from a young man who received the YFV17D yellow fever vaccine.

By sample share, this clonotype is medium-sized. The rearrangement joins TRBV20-1 to TRBJ2-1, with TRBD2 matching 7 bases. The V gene end was trimmed by 6 bases and the J gene end by 4 bases; junction bases not matched to a gene: 9. Germline lookup yields CDR1 DFQATT and CDR2 SNEGSKA (reference sequence). The CDR3 runs 14 residues. CDR3 coding DNA: TGCAGTGCCAAGAACTCGGGGGGATACAATGAGCAGTTCTTC. Amino acids: CSAKNSGGYNEQFF.

The V gene is TRBV5-1, the J gene TRBJ1-1, with unresolved D. Trimming cost V 6 bases and J 1 base, with 13 bases left between them. The germline gives CDR1 SGHRS, CDR2 YFSETQ. The CDR3 sequence is 14 residues long. The CDR3 loop is CASIEAVGNTEAFF. CDR3 bases: TGCGCCAGCATAGAGGCTGTAGGGAACACTGAAGCTTTCTTT.

The table lists this clonotype with a few counts. The gene calls are TRBV9 and TRBJ1-2; 12 bases are a match to TRBD1. V was pared by 1 base and J by 6 bases, with 7 bases of the junction left unmatched. The CDR3 loop spans 16 amino acids. Germline V gives CDR1 SGDLS, CDR2 YYNGEE. The CDR3 region has the DNA TGTGCCAGCAGCGTAAGTCGGGACAGGGGGCGGCATGGCTACACCTTC. Translated: CASSVSRDRGRHGYTF.

This clonotype was recorded at least ten times. The genes are TRBV18 and TRBJ1-3, with D maybe TRBD1 (5 bases). Trimming pared 0 bases from V and 4 bases from J, leaving 7 bases between. The germline V gene encodes CDR1 KGHSH and CDR2 LQKENI. The CDR3 has 14 amino acids. CDR3 sequence (DNA): TGTGCCAGCTCACCACCAGGGGCAGGAAACACCATATATTTT. Translating it yields CASSPPGAGNTIYF.

This sequence joins TRBV7-2 and TRBJ1-2; no clear D. Germline lookup yields CDR1 SGHTA and CDR2 FQGNSA. This CDR3 spans 14 amino acids. Trimming took 3 bases from V and 6 from J, leaving 14 bases between them. This CDR3 reads CASSFHRALNGYTF. The CDR3 DNA reads TGTGCCAGCAGCTTCCATCGCGCCCTAAATGGCTACACCTTC.

The V gene is TRBV5-6, the J gene TRBJ1-1; no definite D call. This CDR3 is 14 amino acids long. The V end lost 4 bases, the J end lost 3 bases, and 13 bases lay between the germline ends. Germline CDR1 is SGHDT and CDR2 is YYEEEE. Here the CDR3 DNA reads TGTGCCAGCAGCGCCGTTAAAAGGGACACTGAAGCTTTCTTT. Residues: CASSAVKRDTEAFF.

This clonotype came up a few times. The chain has TRBV19 and TRBJ2-5; perhaps D is TRBD1 or TRBD2 (5 bases each). The V end lost 3 bases, the J end lost 4 bases, and 15 bases lay between the germline ends. There are 15 residues in the CDR3. The V gene's germline CDR1 is LNHDA and CDR2 SQIVND (reference sequence). The CDR3 is CASSINPGRRETQYF. The CDR3 coding sequence is TGTGCCAGTAGTATTAACCCGGGACGGCGAGAGACCCAGTACTTC. Combining the CDR3 with reference TRBV19 and TRBJ2-5 gives the whole variable domain DGGITQSPKYLFRKEGQNVTLSCEQNLNHDAMYWYRQDPGQGLRLIYYSQIVNDFQKGDIAEGYSVSREKKESFPLTVTSAQKNPTAFYLCASSINPGRRETQYFGPGTRLLVL.

The chain employs TRBV19 and TRBJ2-5, with D possibly being TRBD2 (5 bases). Germline V CDR1 and CDR2: LNHDA, SQIVND (reference sequence). V shed 10 bases and J shed 0 bases, with 12 bases lying between them. The CDR3 totals 13 residues. The DNA for the CDR3 is TGTGCCACCTCCGGGAACGACCAAGAGACCCAGTACTTC. It encodes CATSGNDQETQYF.

This clonotype was seen many times. The chain combines TRBV7-8 with TRBJ1-6; D might be TRBD1 (5 bases). CDR3 size: 14 residues. V dropped 1 base and J dropped 8 bases, with 9 bases sitting between them. Per the germline V gene, CDR1 is SGHVS and CDR2 is FQNEAQ. The CDR3 loop reads CASSLVDRDSPLHF. CDR3 coding DNA: TGTGCCAGCAGCTTAGTAGACAGAGATTCACCCCTCCACTTT.

The chain has TRBV20-1 and TRBJ1-2, with a weak D call TRBD1 (5 bases). The CDR3 consists of 13 residues. The germline CDR1 and CDR2 sequences are DFQATT and SNEGSKA (reference sequence). The V and J ends lost 5 bases and 10 bases respectively, with 20 bases between them. CDR3 sequence (DNA): TGCAGTGCTGCGTCCGGGACTATCGCGGCCTACACCTTC. This codes for CSAASGTIAAYTF.

This clonotype showed up just a few times. The CDR3 region is CASSLGGPGASYNEQFF. The CDR3 DNA reads as TGTGCCAGCAGCTTAGGGGGACCGGGGGCCAGCTACAATGAGCAGTTCTTC. This chain joins TRBV7-8 and TRBJ2-1; either TRBD1 or TRBD2 may fit D (6 bases each). V was pared by 1 base and J by 3 bases, with 16 bases between. Germline V lookup: CDR1 SGHVS, CDR2 FQNEAQ. This CDR3 spans 17 amino acids.

This clonotype counts as medium-sized. V and J are TRBV21-1 and TRBJ2-7; the table's D call of TRBD1 was not tested on the DNA. TRBV21-1 is described as a pseudogene. The CDR3 consists of 13 residues. The CDR3 nucleotides read TGTGCCAGCAGCAACGGGCGTTCCTACGAGCAGTACTTC. It yields the protein CASSNGRSYEQYF.

There are a few counts of this clonotype. The chain carries TRBV7-3 and TRBJ2-2; D assignment may be TRBD1 or TRBD2 (5 bases each). There are 16 residues in the CDR3. Deletions cut 4 bases from V and 4 bases from J, with 16 bases between. Germline V lookup: CDR1 SGHTA, CDR2 FQGTGA. The CDR3 coding sequence is TGTGCCAGCAGCTCCTCAAGTGCAGGGAGCACCGGGGAGCTGTTTTTT. Encoded protein: CASSSSSAGSTGELFF. Supplemented by reference TRBV7-3 and TRBJ2-2, the full variable domain reads GAGVSQTPSNKVTEKGKYVELRCDPISGHTALYWYRQSLGQGPEFLIYFQGTGAADDSGLPNDRFFAVRPEGSVSTLKIQRTERGDSAVYLCASSSSSAGSTGELFFGEGSRLTVL.

This clonotype was seen a handful of times. This sequence joins TRBV7-2 and TRBJ1-1; D might be TRBD1 (5 bases). The CDR3 runs 12 residues. V lost 5 bases and J 8 bases, leaving 12 bases between the germline ends. The germline V gene has CDR1 SGHTA and CDR2 FQGNSA. The CDR3 DNA is TGTGCCAGCAGCGAGACAGCGGTCGAAGCTTTCTTT. Its protein product is CASSETAVEAFF.

Only a few counts were recorded for this clonotype. This CDR3 reads CSARAPPLTEAFF. In nucleotides, the CDR3 is TGCAGTGCTAGAGCTCCTCCGCTGACTGAAGCTTTCTTT. The chain carries TRBV20-1 and TRBJ1-1; D unclear. This CDR3 has 13 amino acids. Trimming pared 1 base from V and 5 bases from J, leaving 11 bases between. CDR1 and CDR2 (germline): DFQATT, SNEGSKA (reference sequence).

This clonotype was counted only a few times. The chain combines TRBV2 with TRBJ1-2, with 9 bases identical to TRBD1. The CDR3 consists of 15 residues. From germline, CDR1 is SNHLY and CDR2 FYNNEI. J was trimmed by 1 base and V by 3 bases; bases with no gene match: 3. CDR3 coding DNA: TGTGCCAGCAGTGAGCTGACAGGGGGTAACTATGGCTACACCTTC. As protein: CASSELTGGNYGYTF.

The V gene is TRBV20-1, the J gene TRBJ2-7; D ambiguous. The CDR3 spans 13 residues. Germline V gives CDR1 DFQATT, CDR2 SNEGSKA (reference sequence). V was pared by 1 base and J by 3 bases, with 10 bases between. CDR3: CSARAPSYYEQYV. The CDR3 DNA reads TGCAGTGCTAGAGCCCCCAGCTACTACGAGCAGTACGTC.